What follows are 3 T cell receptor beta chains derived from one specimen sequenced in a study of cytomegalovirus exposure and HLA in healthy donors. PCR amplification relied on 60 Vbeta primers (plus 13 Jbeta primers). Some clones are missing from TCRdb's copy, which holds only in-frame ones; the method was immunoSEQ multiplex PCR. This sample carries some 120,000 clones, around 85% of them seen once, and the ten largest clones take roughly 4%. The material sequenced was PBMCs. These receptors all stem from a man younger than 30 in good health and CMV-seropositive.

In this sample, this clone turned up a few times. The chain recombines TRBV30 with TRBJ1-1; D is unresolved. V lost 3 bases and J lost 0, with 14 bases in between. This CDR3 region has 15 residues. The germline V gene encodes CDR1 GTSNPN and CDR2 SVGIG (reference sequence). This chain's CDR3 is CAWSRRLVLNTEAFF. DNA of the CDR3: TGTGCCTGGAGCCGCCGGTTGGTCTTGAACACTGAAGCTTTCTTT. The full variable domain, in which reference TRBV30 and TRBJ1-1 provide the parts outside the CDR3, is SQTIHQWPATLVQPVGSPLSLECTVEGTSNPNLYWYRQAAGRGLQLLFYSVGIGQISSEVPQNLSASRPQDRQFILSSKKLLLSDSGFYLCAWSRRLVLNTEAFFGQGTRLTVV.

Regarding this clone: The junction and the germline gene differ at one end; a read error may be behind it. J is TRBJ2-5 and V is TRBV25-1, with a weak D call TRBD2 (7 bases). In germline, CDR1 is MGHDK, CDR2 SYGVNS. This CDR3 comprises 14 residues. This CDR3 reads CASRKSGGQEAQYF. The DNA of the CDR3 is TGTGCCAGCCGAAAATCGGGGGGACAAGAGGCCCAGTACTTC. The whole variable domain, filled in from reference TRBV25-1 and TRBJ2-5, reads EADIYQTPRYLVIGTGKKITLECSQTMGHDKMYWYQQDPGMELHLIHYSYGVNSTEKGDLSSESTVSRIRTEHFPLTLESARPSHTSQYLCASRKSGGQEAQYFGPGTRLLVL.

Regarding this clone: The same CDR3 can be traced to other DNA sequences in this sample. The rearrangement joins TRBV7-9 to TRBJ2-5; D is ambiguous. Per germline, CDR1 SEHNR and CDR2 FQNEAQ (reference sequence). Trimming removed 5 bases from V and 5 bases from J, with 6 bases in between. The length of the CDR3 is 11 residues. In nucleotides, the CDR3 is TGTGCCAGCAGCCCCCAGGAGACCCAGTACTTC. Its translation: CASSPQETQYF.